This passage covers 21 T cell receptor beta chains from one sample sequenced in a study of T-cell memory formation after mild COVID-19 (dated by TCRdb to 2020 to 2023). The protocol used for the library was 5' RACE. Instrument used: Illumina NovaSeq 6000. Using fastp at Q25 and MiXCR, TCRdb reprocessed the public reads and kept productive beta chains. Rows are combined by CDR3 protein, so each entry shows the most common genes and DNA. The sample includes fewer than 50,000 distinct CDR3 sequences, with around 7.2% observed a single time. The ten largest account for 1.4% of the sample. The sample consisted of PBMCs or a T cell subset sorted from them (not recorded which). These receptors were collected from a man between 18 and 35 years old who had mild COVID-19 (a few samples of this study predate the infection). The sample titles of this study are shuffled in the database, so cell type and time point are left out; the donor was told from shared clones.

This clonotype was observed many times. The chain combines TRBV20-1 with TRBJ1-4; 7 bases match TRBD1. This CDR3 region has 14 residues. CDR1 is DFQATT, CDR2 SNEGSKA, per germline (reference sequence). V shed 5 bases and J 8 bases; nucleotides not matched to a gene: 11. The CDR3 nucleotides read TGCAGTGCTCGTGACAGGGTTAGAGGGGAAAAACTGTTTTTT. It yields the protein CSARDRVRGEKLFF.

The rearrangement uses TRBV5-1 and TRBJ2-5; 11 bases agree with TRBD2. The CDR3 has 16 residues. CDR1 is SGHRS and CDR2 is YFSETQ in the germline V gene. After removal of 4 bases from V and 3 bases from J, the junction contained 8 bases not matched to a gene. The CDR3 loop reads CASSGNSGGAEETQYF. DNA for the CDR3: TGCGCCAGCAGCGGGAATAGCGGGGGGGCCGAAGAGACCCAGTACTTC. The full variable domain, rest sourced from reference TRBV5-1 and TRBJ2-5, is KAGVTQTPRYLIKTRGQQVTLSCSPISGHRSVSWYQQTPGQGLQFLFEYFSETQRNKGNFPGRFSGRQFSNSRSEMNVSTLELGDSALYLCASSGNSGGAEETQYFGPGTRLLVL.

This clonotype occurred many times. The chain carries TRBV7-2 and TRBJ1-1, with D unclear. The CDR3 consists of 12 residues. V dropped 1 base and J dropped 2 bases, with 2 bases sitting between them. Germline assignment: CDR1 SGHTA and CDR2 FQGNSA. The CDR3 region has the DNA TGTGCCAGCAGCTTAGACAACACTGAAGCTTTCTTT. Encoded protein: CASSLDNTEAFF.

The V and J genes are TRBV29-1 and TRBJ2-7; 7 bases match TRBD2. CDR1 and CDR2 (germline): SQVTM, ANQGSEA. The trim removed 4 bases at V and 6 bases at J, leaving 6 bases unmatched. This CDR3 has 12 residues. The DNA for the CDR3 is TGCAGCGTTGTGGCTAGCGGTCCCGAGCAGTACTTC. Its protein product is CSVVASGPEQYF.

The chain recombines TRBV6-2 or TRBV6-3 with TRBJ2-3, with D perhaps matching TRBD2 (5 bases). The ends were cut back, 3 bases at V and 2 bases at J, with 9 bases in the middle. Germline V CDR1 and CDR2: MNHEY, SVGEGT. The CDR3 is 14 residues long. The CDR3 DNA reads TGTGCCAGCAGTTATACCGGGGACACAGATACGCAGTATTTT. Its translation: CASSYTGDTDTQYF.

The chain employs TRBV4-2 and TRBJ1-2; a possible D gene is TRBD1 (5 bases). Trimming left V 0 bases short and J 8 bases short, with 22 bases between. The CDR3 has 17 amino acids. From germline, CDR1 is LGHNA and CDR2 YNFKEQ. The CDR3 here is CASSQDSAKPGIVGYTF. The CDR3 DNA follows: TGTGCCAGCAGCCAAGATAGCGCTAAGCCAGGGATTGTGGGCTACACCTTC.

This clonotype is medium-sized by share. The gene calls are TRBV4-2 and TRBJ1-4, with D perhaps TRBD1 (5 bases). Between the trimmed V and J ends, which lost 0 bases and 3 bases, there was a span of 5 bases. The CDR3 runs 14 residues. In germline, CDR1 is LGHNA, CDR2 YNFKEQ. DNA for the CDR3: TGTGCCAGCAGCCAAGAGACAGCTAATGAAAAACTGTTTTTT. Encoded protein: CASSQETANEKLFF.

The chain has TRBV7-9 and TRBJ1-1; no definite D call. Germline CDR1 reads SEHNR; CDR2 reads FQNEAQ (reference sequence). Trimming cost V 3 bases and J 4 bases, with 6 bases left between them. The CDR3 spans 12 residues. The CDR3 spells CASSLFLTEAFF. For the CDR3, the DNA is TGTGCCAGCAGCTTGTTCCTCACTGAAGCTTTCTTT. Filled out from reference TRBV7-9 and TRBJ1-1, the complete variable domain reads DTGVSQNPRHKITKRGQNVTFRCDPISEHNRLYWYRQTLGQGPEFLTYFQNEAQLEKSRLLSDRFSAERPKGSFSTLEIQRTEQGDSAMYLCASSLFLTEAFFGQGTRLTVV.

This clonotype has ten or more counts. The chain uses TRBV20-1 and TRBJ2-7; TRBD2 agrees at 11 bases. Trimming took 1 base from V and 2 from J; bases not matched to a gene: 7. In germline, CDR1 is DFQATT, CDR2 SNEGSKA (reference sequence). This CDR3 has 16 amino acids. The CDR3 sequence: CSARGQGLAVAYEQYV. The CDR3 bases are TGCAGTGCTAGAGGACAGGGACTAGCGGTGGCCTACGAGCAGTACGTC.

Turning to this clonotype: Just one base apart from a much larger clone, this may be a read error. This chain uses TRBV7-2 with TRBJ2-3; 8 nucleotides align to TRBD1. The CDR3 consists of 14 residues. Germline V gene lookup returns CDR1 SGHTA and CDR2 FQGNSA. V lost 6 bases to trimming and J lost 4 bases; unmatched junction nucleotides: 6. As DNA, the CDR3 is TGTGCCAGCAGATTTAGACAGGGGCCAGATACGCAGTATTTT. It yields the protein CASRFRQGPDTQYF.

This clonotype was found many times. The chain combines TRBV18 with TRBJ2-5; the D gene is possibly TRBD1 (6 bases). Trimming removed 3 bases from V and 6 bases from J, with 17 bases in between. The germline gives CDR1 KGHSH, CDR2 LQKENI. The CDR3 spans 15 residues. CDR3 DNA sequence: TGTGCCAGCTCACCTACCCCAAGACAGGCAAAGACCCAGTACTTC. This encodes CASSPTPRQAKTQYF.

This clonotype has just a few counts. The chain carries TRBV7-9 and TRBJ1-6; D unresolved. Per the germline V gene, CDR1 is SEHNR and CDR2 is FQNEAQ (reference sequence). Between the trimmed V and J ends, which lost 1 base and 9 bases, there was a span of 13 bases. The CDR3 extends over 15 amino acids. The CDR3 loop is CASSLGGYRSSPLHF. Written as DNA, the CDR3 is TGTGCCAGCAGCTTAGGGGGATATCGGAGTTCACCCCTCCACTTT.

This clonotype was seen once. This rearrangement joins TRBV7-8 to TRBJ1-5, with D uncertain. The CDR3 runs 14 residues. V lost 1 base and J 7 bases, leaving 11 bases between the germline ends. Germline V gene sequence: CDR1 SGHVS, CDR2 FQNEAQ. CDR3 region: CASSLGTDAQPQHF. In DNA, the CDR3 is TGTGCCAGCAGCTTAGGCACAGATGCACAGCCCCAGCATTTT.

J is TRBJ2-7 and V is TRBV20-1; 8 bases are shared with TRBD1. Germline CDR1 reads DFQATT; CDR2 reads SNEGSKA (reference sequence). The J segment lost 4 bases and the V segment lost 5 bases, leaving 10 bases of the junction unmatched. This CDR3 has 14 amino acids. The CDR3 nucleotides read TGCAGTGCTTGGGGGGAAGGACAGGGTTACGAGCAGTACGTC. This codes for CSAWGEGQGYEQYV.

This clonotype showed up many times. The chain links TRBV9 to TRBJ2-5; TRBD2 matches 10 bases. Germline CDR1 and CDR2: SGDLS and YYNGEE. The CDR3 runs 17 residues. V gave up 1 base and J gave up 4 bases; unmatched junction bases: 10. The DNA for the CDR3 is TGTGCCAGCAGCGTAACCTCGGGGCTAGCGGGGGCAGAGACCCAGTACTTC. Its protein is CASSVTSGLAGAETQYF.

This chain joins TRBV7-9 and TRBJ1-3; D uncertain. This CDR3 has 14 amino acids. V was pared by 0 bases and J by 0 bases, with 3 bases between. Germline V gene data show CDR1 as SEHNR and CDR2 as FQNEAQ (reference sequence). CDR3 bases: TGTGCCAGCAGCTTAGCGGCCTCTGGAAACACCATATATTTT. It specifies CASSLAASGNTIYF.

The chain carries TRBV20-1 and TRBJ2-3, with no clear D. Germline V lookup: CDR1 DFQATT, CDR2 SNEGSKA (reference sequence). The V gene lost 6 bases and the J gene lost 4 bases, with 14 bases spanning the gap. The CDR3 length is 13 residues. The CDR3 sequence: CSARRQVADTQYF. In nucleotides, the CDR3 is TGCAGTGCGCGCAGGCAGGTCGCAGATACGCAGTATTTT.

This clonotype has ten or more counts. The CDR3 here is CASSLGNQPQHF. The CDR3 region has the DNA TGTGCCAGCAGCTTGGGGAATCAGCCCCAGCATTTT. V and J are TRBV5-6 and TRBJ1-5; no clear D. This CDR3 spans 12 amino acids. Germline loops: CDR1 SGHDT, CDR2 YYEEEE. V dropped 0 bases and J dropped 4 bases, with 2 bases sitting between them.

The table lists this clonotype with a few counts. J is TRBJ2-5 and V is TRBV10-3; 8 nucleotides line up with TRBD2. In germline, CDR1 is ENHRY, CDR2 SYGVKD. CDR3 length: 16 residues. V was pared by 0 bases and J by 7 bases, with 10 bases of the junction left unmatched. CDR3 sequence reads: CAISESAGGVGGTQYF. The CDR3, as DNA: TGTGCCATCAGTGAGTCTGCGGGGGGAGTAGGCGGGACCCAGTACTTC.

This clonotype was seen a handful of times. The V call is TRBV18, the J call TRBJ2-1; the D call may be TRBD1 or TRBD2 (5 bases each). The length of the CDR3 is 14 residues. V was pared by 6 bases and J by 6 bases, with 15 bases between. The germline V gene encodes CDR1 KGHSH and CDR2 LQKENI. CDR3 in amino acids: CASSSQEVGNEQFF. The CDR3 coding sequence is TGTGCCAGCTCGTCACAGGAGGTAGGCAATGAGCAGTTCTTC.

The chain recombines TRBV3-1 with TRBJ1-5, with D unclear. The CDR3 has 13 residues. Germline V gene lookup returns CDR1 LGHDT and CDR2 YNNKEL (reference sequence). Trimming shortened V by 5 bases and J by 4 bases, and 9 bases separated the two germline ends. The CDR3 loop is CASSYHGNQPQHF. The DNA for the CDR3 is TGTGCCAGCAGCTATCATGGTAATCAGCCCCAGCATTTT.